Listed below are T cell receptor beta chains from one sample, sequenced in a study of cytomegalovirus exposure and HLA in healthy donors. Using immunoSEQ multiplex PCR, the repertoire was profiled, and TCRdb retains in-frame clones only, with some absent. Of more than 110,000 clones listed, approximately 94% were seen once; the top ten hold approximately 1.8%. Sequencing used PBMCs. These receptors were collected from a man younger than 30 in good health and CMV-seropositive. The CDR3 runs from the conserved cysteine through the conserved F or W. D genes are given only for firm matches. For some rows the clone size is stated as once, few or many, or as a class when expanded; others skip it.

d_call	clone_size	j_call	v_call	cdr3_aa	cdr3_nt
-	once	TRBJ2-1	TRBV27	CASSLFLTSEQFF	TGTGCCAGCAGTTTATTTCTCACAAGTGAGCAGTTCTTC
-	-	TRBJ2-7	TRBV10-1	CASSEKLAPYEQYF	TGCGCCAGCAGTGAGAAGCTAGCTCCCTACGAGCAGTACTTC
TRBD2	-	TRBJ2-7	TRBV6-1	CASSDLGLAGVGEQYF	TGTGCCAGCAGTGATTTGGGACTAGCGGGAGTAGGCGAGCAGTACTTC
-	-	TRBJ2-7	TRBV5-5	CASSLMSTGLESEQYF	TGTGCCAGCAGCTTGATGTCGACTGGCCTCGAAAGCGAGCAGTACTTC
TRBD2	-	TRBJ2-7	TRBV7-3	CASSSLPGLAGKACEQYF	TGTGCCAGCAGCTCGCTTCCGGGACTAGCGGGCAAGGCTTGCGAGCAGTACTTC
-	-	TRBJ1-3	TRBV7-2	CASSLAGHSTPRGNTIYF	TGTGCCAGCAGCTTAGCGGGACACTCTACCCCCCGAGGAAACACCATATATTTT
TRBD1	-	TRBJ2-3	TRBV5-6	CASSQRGTADTQYF	TGTGCCAGCAGCCAAAGAGGGACAGCAGATACGCAGTATTTT
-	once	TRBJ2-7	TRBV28	CASSPGVSYEQYF	TGTGCCAGCAGTCCCGGGGTATCCTACGAGCAGTACTTC
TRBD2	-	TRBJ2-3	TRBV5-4	CASSKPSGLAGGTDTQYF	TGTGCCAGCAGCAAGCCTTCGGGACTAGCGGGAGGCACAGATACGCAGTATTTT
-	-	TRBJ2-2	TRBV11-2	CASSRQGLNTGELFF	TGTGCCAGCAGCAGACAGGGACTTAACACCGGGGAGCTGTTTTTT
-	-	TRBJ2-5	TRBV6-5	CASSYEGETQYF	TGTGCCAGCAGTTACGAGGGAGAGACCCAGTACTTC
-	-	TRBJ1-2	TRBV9	CASSSRTENYGYTF	TGTGCCAGCAGCTCGCGGACAGAGAACTATGGCTACACCTTC
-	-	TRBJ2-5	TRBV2	CASSEDAQETQYF	TGTGCCAGCAGTGAAGACGCCCAGGAGACCCAGTACTTC
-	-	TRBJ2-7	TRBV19	CASSIQVWVGEQYF	TGTGCCAGTAGTATACAGGTGTGGGTAGGCGAGCAGTACTTC
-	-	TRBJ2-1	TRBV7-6	CASSFGTEVNEQFF	TGTGCCAGCAGCTTCGGGACTGAGGTCAATGAGCAGTTCTTC
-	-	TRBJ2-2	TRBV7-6	CASSSKLAGELFF	TGTGCCAGCAGCTCCAAACTAGCCGGGGAGCTGTTTTTT
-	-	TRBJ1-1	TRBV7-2	CASSKQRRSEAFF	TGTGCCAGCAGCAAACAAAGGAGGTCTGAAGCTTTCTTT
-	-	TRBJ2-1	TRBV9	CASSVVSSVTYNEQFF	TGTGCCAGCAGCGTAGTCTCTAGCGTCACCTACAATGAGCAGTTCTTC
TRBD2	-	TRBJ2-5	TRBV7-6	CASSLSGRGETQYF	TGTGCCAGCAGCTTAAGCGGGAGGGGAGAGACCCAGTACTTC
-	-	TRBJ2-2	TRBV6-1	CASSDGLANTGELFF	TGTGCCAGCAGTGACGGACTGGCGAACACCGGGGAGCTGTTTTTT
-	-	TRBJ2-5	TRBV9	CASSPRFFPQETQYF	TGTGCCAGCAGCCCTCGTTTTTTCCCCCAAGAGACCCAGTACTTC
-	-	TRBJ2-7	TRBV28	CASRDRPYEQYF	TGTGCCAGCAGAGACAGGCCCTACGAGCAGTACTTC
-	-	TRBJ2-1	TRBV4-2	CASSQKPDEQFF	TGTGCCAGCAGCCAGAAGCCGGATGAGCAGTTCTTC
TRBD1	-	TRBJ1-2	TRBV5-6	CASSATGDPNYGYTF	TGTGCCAGCAGCGCGACAGGGGACCCAAACTATGGCTACACCTTC
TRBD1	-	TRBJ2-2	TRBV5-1	CASSPLGTGGGELFF	TGCGCCAGCAGCCCGCTAGGGACAGGGGGCGGGGAGCTGTTTTTT
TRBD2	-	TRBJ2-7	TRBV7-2	CASSQVAGAGYF	TGTGCCAGCAGTCAGGTAGCGGGAGCCGGGTACTTC
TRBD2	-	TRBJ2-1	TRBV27	CASSRPGLSAYNEQFF	TGTGCCAGCAGTCGACCGGGACTATCAGCCTACAATGAGCAGTTCTTC
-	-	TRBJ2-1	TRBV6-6	CASSLLRAGNEQFF	TGTGCCAGCAGTCTCCTGCGGGCTGGGAATGAGCAGTTCTTC
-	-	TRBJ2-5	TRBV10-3	CAISGTQYRETETQYF	TGTGCCATCAGTGGCACCCAATACAGGGAGACAGAGACCCAGTACTTC
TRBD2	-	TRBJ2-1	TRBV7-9	CASSLLAGAYNEQFF	TGTGCCAGCAGCTTACTAGCGGGAGCTTACAATGAGCAGTTCTTC
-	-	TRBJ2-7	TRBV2	CASRSEDYEQYF	TGTGCCAGCCGGTCTGAGGACTACGAGCAGTACTTC
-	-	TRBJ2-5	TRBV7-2	CASSLQTAGNAKTQYF	TGTGCCAGCAGCTTACAGACAGCGGGTAACGCGAAGACCCAGTACTTC
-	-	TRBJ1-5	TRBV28	CASSFTGKQPQHF	TGTGCCAGCAGTTTCACAGGGAAACAGCCCCAGCATTTT
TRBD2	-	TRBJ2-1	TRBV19	CASSIAGLAGDNEQFF	TGTGCCAGTAGTATAGCGGGACTAGCGGGGGACAATGAGCAGTTCTTC
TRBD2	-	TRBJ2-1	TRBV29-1	CSFPRENEQFF	TGCAGCTTCCCGCGGGAGAATGAGCAGTTCTTC
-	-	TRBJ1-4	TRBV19	CASSLGAGEKLFF	TGTGCCAGTAGTTTGGGGGCAGGTGAAAAACTGTTTTTT
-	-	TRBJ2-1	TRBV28	CASSHVGGLSNEQFF	TGTGCCAGCAGCCACGTCGGGGGGCTGAGCAATGAGCAGTTCTTC
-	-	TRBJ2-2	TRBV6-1	CASSLDKGNTGELFF	TGTGCCAGCAGTTTGGACAAGGGGAACACCGGGGAGCTGTTTTTT
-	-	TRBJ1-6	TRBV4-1	CASSQEQANSPLHF	TGCGCCAGCAGCCAAGAACAGGCGAATTCACCCCTCCACTTT
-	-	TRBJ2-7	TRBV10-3	CAISGGPEAAQYF	TGTGCCATCAGTGGAGGACCTGAAGCGGCGCAGTACTTC
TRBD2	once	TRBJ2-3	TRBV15	CATSRGPSDSGSPTDTQYF	TGTGCCACCAGCAGGGGTCCCTCCGATAGCGGGAGTCCGACAGATACGCAGTATTTT
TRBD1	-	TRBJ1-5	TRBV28	CASSTGQQNQPQHF	TGTGCCAGCAGTACGGGACAGCAAAATCAGCCCCAGCATTTT
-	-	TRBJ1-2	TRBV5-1	CASSSGGGGVGYTF	TGCGCCAGCAGCTCGGGGGGCGGCGGGGTCGGCTACACCTTC
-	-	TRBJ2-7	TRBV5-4	CASSPGMGADEQYF	TGTGCCAGCAGCCCCGGGATGGGAGCGGACGAGCAGTACTTC
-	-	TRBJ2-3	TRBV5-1	CASSPLGVSTDTQYF	TGCGCCAGCAGCCCCCTCGGGGTAAGCACAGATACGCAGTATTTT
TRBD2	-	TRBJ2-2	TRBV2	CASSEGLAGTGELFF	TGTGCCAGCAGTGAAGGACTAGCGGGAACCGGGGAGCTGTTTTTT